The 23 T cell receptor beta chains below were found in one sample sequenced in a study of Ad26.COV2.S vaccination and SARS-CoV-2 variants. Documented treatment: roughly 18 received Ad26.COV2.S at low or high dose, single or two shots; about five received placebo; per-sample allocation not given. Each sample was drawn 63 days after the first injection (of vaccine or placebo). TCRdb's table, derived via immunoSEQ multiplex PCR, lists solely in-frame clones and lacks some. The sample includes a few hundred thousand clones, over 75% of them seen just once. This sample comprised peripheral blood, obtained in a trial of Ad26.COV2.S vaccine versus placebo. Every receptor here comes from a person aged 18-65 years who received the Ad26.COV2.S COVID-19 vaccine or a placebo.

This clone was counted a single time. The rearrangement joins TRBV18 to TRBJ1-2; D unresolved. The CDR3 totals 13 residues. Trimming removed 5 bases at V and 3 bases at J, with 10 bases between. Germline V CDR1 and CDR2: KGHSH, LQKENI. CDR3 region: CASSWGEDYGYTF. The CDR3 nucleotides read TGTGCCAGCTCATGGGGTGAGGACTATGGCTACACCTTC.

The chain carries TRBV2 and TRBJ2-5; no clear D. Trimming took off 7 bases at V and 5 bases at J, with 8 bases between the two ends. The CDR3 totals 11 residues. The germline V gene has CDR1 SNHLY and CDR2 FYNNEI. This CDR3 is CASTSSETQYF. As DNA, the CDR3 is TGTGCCAGCACCTCGAGCGAGACCCAGTACTTC.

The chain is built from TRBV4-3 and TRBJ1-1; D ambiguous. Germline V lookup: CDR1 LGHNA, CDR2 YSLEER. V lost 0 bases and J 9 bases, leaving 8 bases between the germline ends. The CDR3 length is 12 residues. The CDR3 region is CASSQDGSKAFF. The CDR3 region has the DNA TGCGCCAGCAGCCAAGATGGAAGTAAAGCTTTCTTT.

The chain couples TRBV4-1 to TRBJ1-5; D remains unclear. Germline V gives CDR1 MGHRA, CDR2 YSYEKL. Trimming removed 1 base at V and 1 base at J, with 8 bases between. The CDR3 has 15 residues. The CDR3 nucleotides are TGCGCCAGCAGCCAAGTGTTTTCAAGCAATCAGCCCCAGCATTTT. It translates to CASSQVFSSNQPQHF.

The gene calls are TRBV7-9 and TRBJ1-2; D ambiguous. Looked up from germline, CDR1 is SEHNR and CDR2 is FQNEAQ (reference sequence). Trimming pared 3 bases from V and 4 bases from J, leaving 12 bases between. The CDR3 runs to 14 residues. In DNA, the CDR3 is TGTGCCAGCAGCTTTGCAGACCCAGTCTATGGCTACACCTTC. It encodes CASSFADPVYGYTF.

V is TRBV29-1 and J is TRBJ2-1, with a tentative D call TRBD1 (5 bases). Germline CDR1 reads SQVTM; CDR2 reads ANQGSEA. The CDR3 is made up of 13 amino acids. Trimming took off 7 bases at V and 6 bases at J, with 16 bases between the two ends. The CDR3 nucleotides read TGCAGCGGTACTCCGGACATATCCAATGAGCAGTTCTTC. Protein product: CSGTPDISNEQFF.

The gene calls are TRBV10-2 and TRBJ2-2; no clear D. Trimming stripped 0 bases from V and 4 bases from J, with 15 bases between. Germline V gene data show CDR1 as WSHSY and CDR2 as SAAADI. The CDR3 has 17 amino acids. CDR3 in amino acids: CASSESLKFASTGELFF. The CDR3 DNA is TGCGCCAGCAGTGAGTCTCTTAAATTCGCGAGCACCGGGGAGCTGTTTTTT.

CDR3 loop: CASSLVYNFGQFF. The CDR3 DNA reads TGTGCCAGCAGCTTAGTTTACAACTTTGGGCAGTTCTTC. J is TRBJ2-1 and V is TRBV7-2; no definite D call. The CDR3 is 13 residues long. Trimming removed 1 base at V and 12 bases at J, with 13 bases between. Looked up from germline, CDR1 is SGHTA and CDR2 is FQGNSA.

CDR3 residues: CASIVPCGPLGYTF. CDR3 DNA: TGCGCCAGCATCGTCCCTTGTGGTCCCCTAGGCTACACCTTC. The gene calls are TRBV10-1 and TRBJ1-2; D gene ambiguous. The germline V gene encodes CDR1 WNHNN and CDR2 SYGVQD (reference sequence). The CDR3 has 14 residues. The germline V and J ends were trimmed by 7 bases and 8 bases, with 20 bases remaining between them.

The chain couples TRBV5-6 to TRBJ2-2; D uncertain. CDR1 and CDR2 from the germline V gene are SGHDT and YYEEEE. Trimming took 2 bases from V and 6 from J, leaving 14 bases between them. The CDR3 is made up of 15 amino acids. The CDR3 DNA is TGTGCCAGCAGCTTCGGCCCCAACTTTTCCGGGGAGCTGTTTTTT. As protein: CASSFGPNFSGELFF.

V gene TRBV6-5 combines with J gene TRBJ2-5; possibly TRBD2 for D (6 bases). Germline lookup yields CDR1 MNHEY and CDR2 SVGAGI. Trimming removed 5 bases at V and 2 bases at J, with 15 bases between. There are 15 residues in the CDR3. The CDR3 coding sequence is TGTGCCAGCAGTCCAGAGGACTACCAACAAGAGACCCAGTACTTC. Residues: CASSPEDYQQETQYF.

The CDR3, as DNA: TGTGCCAGCAGGCCCGGGACAGGAAACTATGGCTACACCTTC. This encodes CASRPGTGNYGYTF. The gene calls are TRBV5-4 and TRBJ1-2; 8 positions agree with TRBD1. Germline V gene lookup returns CDR1 SGHNT and CDR2 YYREEE (reference sequence). The V gene end was trimmed by 5 bases and the J gene end by 2 bases; junction bases not matched to a gene: 5. CDR3 length: 14 residues.

This clone was observed a few times. The V and J genes are TRBV6-2 or TRBV6-3 and TRBJ1-5, with 8 bases lining up with TRBD1. Trimming at V came to 4 bases and at J to 7 bases, leaving 6 bases not matched to a gene. Germline V lookup: CDR1 MNHEY, CDR2 SVGEGT. The CDR3 totals 14 residues. CDR3 amino acids: CASSFTGGAQPQHF. The CDR3 bases are TGTGCCAGCAGTTTCACAGGGGGAGCACAGCCCCAGCATTTT.

The J gene is TRBJ2-1, the V gene TRBV9; D is perhaps TRBD1 or TRBD2 (5 bases each). CDR1 SGDLS and CDR2 YYNGEE come from the germline V gene. V lost 4 bases and J lost 2, with 10 bases in between. The CDR3 spans 14 residues. CDR3 in amino acids: CASSRDLTYNEQFF. The CDR3 nucleotides are TGTGCCAGCAGCCGGGACCTAACCTACAATGAGCAGTTCTTC.

The V gene is TRBV13, the J gene TRBJ2-2; 11 bases fit TRBD2. The junction had 0 bases not matched to a gene; V was cut back by 3 bases and J by 3 bases. The V gene's germline CDR1 is PRHDT and CDR2 FYEKMQ (reference sequence). The CDR3 totals 15 residues. The CDR3 protein is CASSFSGRDTGELFF. The DNA for the CDR3 is TGTGCCAGCAGCTTTAGCGGGAGGGACACCGGGGAGCTGTTTTTT.

V gene TRBV7-2 combines with J gene TRBJ2-7, with 11 bases identical to TRBD2. The CDR3 contains 16 residues. CDR1 is SGHTA, CDR2 FQGNSA, per germline. After removal of 3 bases from V and 1 base from J, the junction contained 5 bases not matched to a gene. The CDR3 is CASSFSGGARSYEQYF. CDR3 coding DNA: TGTGCCAGCAGCTTTAGCGGGGGGGCTCGGTCCTACGAGCAGTACTTC. Full variable domain (outside the CDR3, taken from reference TRBV7-2 and TRBJ2-7): GAGVSQSPSNKVTEKGKDVELRCDPISGHTALYWYRQSLGQGLEFLIYFQGNSAPDKSGLPSDRFSAERTGGSVSTLTIQRTQQEDSAVYLCASSFSGGARSYEQYFGPGTRLTVT.

This rearrangement joins TRBV6-5 to TRBJ2-2, with 12 bases that match TRBD2. The CDR3 is made up of 15 amino acids. V was pared by 8 bases and J by 3 bases, with 4 bases of the junction left unmatched. Per germline, CDR1 MNHEY and CDR2 SVGAGI. The CDR3 here is CASRGTSGYTGELFF. The DNA for the CDR3 is TGTGCCAGCCGAGGGACTAGCGGGTACACCGGGGAGCTGTTTTTT.

This rearrangement joins TRBV11-2 to TRBJ1-1; TRBD1 might be the D (5 bases). Per the germline V gene, CDR1 is SGHAT and CDR2 is FQNNGV. The V and J ends lost 0 bases and 4 bases respectively, with 12 bases between them. The CDR3 covers 15 residues. The CDR3 nucleotides read TGTGCCAGCAGCTTAGATCGTCAGGGAAGCACTGAAGCTTTCTTT. It translates to CASSLDRQGSTEAFF.

The genes are TRBV30 and TRBJ1-1; D is undetermined. Germline lookup yields CDR1 GTSNPN and CDR2 SVGIG (reference sequence). The V gene lost 0 bases and the J gene lost 0 bases, with 11 bases spanning the gap. The CDR3 has 15 residues. CDR3 residues: CAWSVLAVVNTEAFF. CDR3 bases: TGTGCCTGGAGTGTACTAGCGGTAGTGAACACTGAAGCTTTCTTT. The whole variable domain, filled in from reference TRBV30 and TRBJ1-1, reads SQTIHQWPATLVQPVGSPLSLECTVEGTSNPNLYWYRQAAGRGLQLLFYSVGIGQISSEVPQNLSASRPQDRQFILSSKKLLLSDSGFYLCAWSVLAVVNTEAFFGQGTRLTVV.

This chain joins TRBV27 and TRBJ2-2; weak D call: TRBD2 (6 bases). The CDR3 is 14 residues long. V was cut by 8 bases and J by 1 base, with 11 bases left in between. Germline V gene data show CDR1 as MNHEY and CDR2 as SMNVEV (reference sequence). The CDR3 DNA reads as TGTGCCAGCGGGAGCGGGCAGAACACCGGGGAGCTGTTTTTT. This sequence encodes CASGSGQNTGELFF.

V usage is TRBV21-1 and J usage is TRBJ2-3; the table's TRBD1 call for D was not verified on the DNA. TRBV21-1 is listed as a pseudogene. This CDR3 comprises 16 residues. The CDR3 reads CASSNGTETGSDTQYF. CDR3 sequence (DNA): TGTGCCAGCAGCAACGGGACAGAAACAGGGTCAGATACGCAGTATTTT.

This clone was counted a few times. V is TRBV5-1 and J is TRBJ2-5; D may be TRBD2 (6 bases). CDR1 SGHRS and CDR2 YFSETQ come from the germline V gene. Trimming shortened V by 0 bases and J by 4 bases, and 10 bases separated the two germline ends. This CDR3 is 14 amino acids long. The CDR3 nucleotides read TGCGCCAGCAGCTTGGGAGAGGAGGGAGAGACCCAGTACTTC. This encodes CASSLGEEGETQYF.

Only one count was recorded for this clone. The chain carries TRBV6-6 and TRBJ1-5; no clear D gene. This CDR3 spans 16 amino acids. The germline V gene encodes CDR1 MNHNY and CDR2 SVGAGI (reference sequence). The V end lost 6 bases, the J end lost 2 bases, and 17 bases lay between the germline ends. The CDR3 bases are TGTGCCAGCAGCTCAAACGACGGAGGCGGCAATCAGCCCCAGCATTTT. This encodes CASSSNDGGGNQPQHF.